This TCR beta chain was sequenced during a study of regulatory T cells in long-lasting Graves disease. HTBI primers from iRepertoire and Arm-PCR of CDR3 regions yielded the TCR beta libraries. One entry per CDR3 protein results from TCRdb running MiXCR on the multiplex PCR reads. The sample has 500,000 or so distinct CDR3 sequences; roughly 16% are singletons. This clonotype was observed at least ten times. Time point reported: newly diagnosed GD, antithyroid drugs for less than 3 months. Extracted PBMC RNA gave rise to the TCR library. Collection of peripheral blood (nine milliliters) was done using EDTA tubes. The CDR3 runs 13 residues. Germline lookup yields CDR1 MNHEY and CDR2 SVGAGI. With 0 bases removed from V and 5 bases from J, the gap between germline ends came to 4 bases. These data were also filed under a second study, of T cells in Graves' hyperthyroidism and ophthalmopathy. That work contributes: TCR CDR3 underwent first-round RT-PCR with the HTBI primer set.

This chain connects TRBV6-5 to TRBJ1-4, with D uncertain. The TCR sequence derives from a woman aged 40 to 65 with Graves disease. This specimen was peripheral blood mononuclear cells (PBMCs), taken at new diagnosis, from a patient treated with antithyroid drugs. Written as DNA, the CDR3 is TGTGCCAGCAGTTACTCGTGGAATGAAAAACTGTTTTTT. Translation gives CASSYSWNEKLFF.